A single T cell receptor (beta chain) is shown here with its context. Its matching antigen is unknown. Other DNA sequences in the same sample also yield this CDR3. Every isolated RNA sample was fully reverse transcribed, so sequencing captured expressed TCRB transcripts. The data were produced by immunoSEQ multiplex PCR, yet TCRdb's version contains in-frame clones alone and is incomplete. The profile shows some 230,000 clones, around 9.6% of them singletons. The CDR3 has 13 amino acids. V lost 1 base, J lost 5 bases, and 11 bases lay in between. Germline loops: CDR1 GTSNPN, CDR2 SVGIG (reference sequence). The sample belongs to a study of beta chain features in type 1 diabetes. Points from the study as a whole: Patients showed naive, central memory and Treg TCRB repertoires that appeared more similar than those of healthy donors.

The specimen sequenced was naive CD4+ T cells from blood. The rearrangement joins TRBV30 to TRBJ2-5; D uncertain. The clonotype was recovered from a woman between 18 and 29 years old in good health. The CDR3 here is CAWSGGGLETQYF. DNA for the CDR3: TGTGCCTGGAGTGGAGGTGGTTTGGAGACCCAGTACTTC.